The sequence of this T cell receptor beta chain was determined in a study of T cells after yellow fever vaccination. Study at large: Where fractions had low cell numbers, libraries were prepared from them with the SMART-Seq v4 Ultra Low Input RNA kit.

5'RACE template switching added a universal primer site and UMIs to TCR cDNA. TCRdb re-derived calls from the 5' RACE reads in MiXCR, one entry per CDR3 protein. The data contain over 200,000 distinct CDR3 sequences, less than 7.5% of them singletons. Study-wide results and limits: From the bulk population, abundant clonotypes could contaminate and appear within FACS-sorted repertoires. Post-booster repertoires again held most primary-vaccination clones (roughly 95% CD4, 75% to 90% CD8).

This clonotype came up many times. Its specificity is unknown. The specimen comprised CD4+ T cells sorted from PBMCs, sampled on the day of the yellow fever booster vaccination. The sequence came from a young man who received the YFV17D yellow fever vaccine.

Here the CDR3 DNA reads TGTGCCAGCAGCTTGGTGGGACCGCCGAGCTCCTACAATGAGCAGTTCTTC. It yields the protein CASSLVGPPSSYNEQFF. The chain uses TRBV5-4 and TRBJ2-1; either TRBD1 or TRBD2 may supply D (5 bases each). V lost 0 bases and J lost 0, with 13 bases in between. CDR1 is SGHNT and CDR2 is YYREEE in the germline V gene (reference sequence). The CDR3 is 17 amino acids.